Shown below are 22 T cell receptor beta chains from a single sample sequenced in a study of Tregs in tolerant kidney transplant recipients (dated by TCRdb to about 2019). Libraries came from the immunoSEQ multiplex PCR assay. TCRdb re-hosts the immuneACCESS table, in-frame sequences only. Its copies lack some clones; in the studies checked, an unresolved V gene accounts for under half of them, and the cause for the rest is not known. Within this sample are roughly 46,000 clones, with roughly 89% of them counted one time only. The top ten constitute 0.55% to 0.75% of the sample. Sequenced material: Tregs from blood. The source is a human donor in good health.

The J gene is TRBJ2-1, the V gene TRBV6-1; the match to TRBD2 covers 7 bases. This CDR3 has 19 residues. Germline assignment: CDR1 MNHNS and CDR2 SASEGT. V trimming: 4 bases; J trimming: 3 bases; junction bases outside the gene matches: 18. CDR3 in DNA: TGTGCCAGCAGTGGACCGGGCCGCTCCTCCGGGACTATCTACAATGAGCAGTTCTTC. Translation: CASSGPGRSSGTIYNEQFF.

J is TRBJ1-1 and V is TRBV5-8; D is ambiguous. With 1 base removed from V and 4 bases from J, the gap between germline ends came to 11 bases. There are 14 residues in the CDR3. In germline, CDR1 is SGHTS, CDR2 YDEGEE. The CDR3 protein is CASSLLLGSTEAFF. As DNA, the CDR3 is TGTGCCAGCAGCTTGTTATTAGGATCCACTGAAGCTTTCTTT.

The genes are TRBV6-6 and TRBJ1-3; the D is unclear. This CDR3 region has 13 residues. Trimming shortened V by 2 bases and J by 4 bases, and 6 bases separated the two germline ends. Germline lookup yields CDR1 MNHNY and CDR2 SVGAGI (reference sequence). The CDR3 loop reads CASSYRVGNTIYF. In DNA form, the CDR3 reads TGTGCCAGCAGTTACCGTGTGGGAAACACCATATATTTT.

The gene calls are TRBV5-4 and TRBJ1-1; perhaps TRBD1 as D (5 bases). Between the trimmed V and J ends, which lost 4 bases and 7 bases, there was a span of 14 bases. In germline, CDR1 is SGHNT, CDR2 YYREEE (reference sequence). This CDR3 is 13 amino acids long. CDR3 nucleotide sequence: TGTGCCAGCAGCCTGGCGGGGGTTCTTGAAGCTTTCTTT. This gives the protein CASSLAGVLEAFF.

The chain employs TRBV29-1 and TRBJ2-5; D is uncertain. With the DNA end fitting TRBJ2-7 better, the J assignment may be wrong. This CDR3 region has 11 residues. Per the germline V gene, CDR1 is SQVTM and CDR2 is ANQGSEA. CDR3 amino acids: CSVGFSYEQYF. The CDR3 nucleotides are TGCAGCGTTGGTTTTTCCTACGAGCAGTACTTC.

The J gene is TRBJ2-5, the V gene TRBV7-8; no clear D. The germline gives CDR1 SGHVS, CDR2 FQNEAQ. The V and J ends lost 1 base and 5 bases respectively, with 14 bases between them. This CDR3 is built from 15 residues. CDR3 amino acids: CASSLVGSSGETQYF. The CDR3 nucleotides read TGTGCCAGCAGCTTAGTAGGGTCCTCTGGGGAGACCCAGTACTTC.

The rearrangement links TRBV2 to TRBJ2-3; TRBD1 agrees at 10 bases. CDR3 size: 14 residues. V was pared by 6 bases and J by 4 bases, with 4 bases of the junction left unmatched. The germline V gene has CDR1 SNHLY and CDR2 FYNNEI. CDR3 sequence (DNA): TGTGCCAGCAGGATCGGGACAGGGGCAGATACGCAGTATTTT. Translating gives CASRIGTGADTQYF.

The chain recombines TRBV5-1 with TRBJ2-7, with 10 bases fitting TRBD1. The J segment lost 3 bases and the V segment lost 4 bases, leaving 4 bases of the junction unmatched. This CDR3 is built from 14 residues. Germline CDR1 is SGHRS and CDR2 is YFSETQ. This chain's CDR3 is CASSGGDRGYEQYF. The CDR3 DNA is TGCGCCAGCAGCGGCGGGGACAGGGGCTACGAGCAGTACTTC.

The V and J genes are TRBV18 and TRBJ2-2; D remains ambiguous. Germline V gene sequence: CDR1 KGHSH, CDR2 LQKENI. The CDR3 is 13 amino acids. V lost 0 bases and J 1 base, leaving 0 bases between the germline ends. The CDR3 nucleotides read TGTGCCAGCTCACCACCGAACACCGGGGAGCTGTTTTTT. Protein: CASSPPNTGELFF.

This clone was observed once. The chain links TRBV19 to TRBJ2-3; D uncertain. This CDR3 has 13 amino acids. Germline V gene sequence: CDR1 LNHDA, CDR2 SQIVND (reference sequence). V was shortened by 5 bases and J by 1 base, with 7 bases between the two germline ends. DNA of the CDR3: TGTGCCAGTAGTCTCCCAGGCACAGATACGCAGTATTTT. Protein: CASSLPGTDTQYF. Filled out from reference TRBV19 and TRBJ2-3, the complete variable domain reads DGGITQSPKYLFRKEGQNVTLSCEQNLNHDAMYWYRQDPGQGLRLIYYSQIVNDFQKGDIAEGYSVSREKKESFPLTVTSAQKNPTAFYLCASSLPGTDTQYFGPGTRLTVL.

The chain joins TRBV20-1 to TRBJ2-5; 7 bases fit TRBD2. CDR1 and CDR2 (germline): DFQATT, SNEGSKA (reference sequence). There are 11 residues in the CDR3. Trimming at V came to 5 bases and at J to 3 bases, leaving 0 bases not matched to a gene. CDR3: CSALAEETQYF. CDR3 sequence (DNA): TGCAGTGCTCTAGCGGAAGAGACCCAGTACTTC.

The chain combines TRBV2 with TRBJ1-1, with a possible D match to TRBD1 (5 bases). Trimming cost V 11 bases and J 8 bases, with 15 bases left between them. Germline V CDR1 and CDR2: SNHLY, FYNNEI. This CDR3 spans 11 amino acids. CDR3 sequence reads: CALGGDLEAFF. CDR3 sequence (DNA): TGTGCCCTTGGCGGGGACTTAGAAGCTTTCTTT.

V gene TRBV6-5 combines with J gene TRBJ1-2; no clear D gene. Trimming removed 0 bases at V and 2 bases at J, with 7 bases between. CDR1 is MNHEY, CDR2 SVGAGI, per germline. The CDR3 sequence is 14 residues long. DNA of the CDR3: TGTGCCAGCAGTTACTCTGGACGGAACTATGGCTACACCTTC. As protein: CASSYSGRNYGYTF.

This chain uses TRBV5-1 with TRBJ1-4; TRBD1 matches 7 bases. The ends lost 3 bases at V and 7 bases at J; junction bases unmatched: 6. CDR1 is SGHRS and CDR2 is YFSETQ in the germline V gene. The CDR3 consists of 14 residues. CDR3 DNA: TGCGCCAGCAGCTACAGGGGCAATATTGAAAAACTGTTTTTT. Translating it yields CASSYRGNIEKLFF.

The chain employs TRBV1 and TRBJ2-2; the table's TRBD1 call for D was not verified on the DNA. TRBV1 constitutes a pseudogene. CDR3 length: 15 amino acids. The CDR3 coding sequence is TGCACCAGCACCGGGGACAGGGGGCCAACCGGGGAGCTGTTTTTT. Its protein product is CTSTGDRGPTGELFF.

The V call is TRBV7-3, the J call TRBJ2-7; TRBD2 agrees at 7 bases. Germline loops: CDR1 SGHTA, CDR2 FQGTGA. J lost 6 bases, V lost 2 bases, and 10 bases had no gene match. The CDR3 loop spans 15 amino acids. CDR3 bases: TGTGCCAGCAGCTTAGTAGTTGCGGGGGTCGGCGAGCAGTACTTC. Encoded protein: CASSLVVAGVGEQYF.

The chain uses TRBV9 and TRBJ1-2; no definite D call. V was trimmed by 0 bases and J by 4 bases, leaving 10 bases between them. The CDR3 runs 14 residues. CDR1 and CDR2 from the germline V gene are SGDLS and YYNGEE. The CDR3 DNA is TGTGCCAGCAGCGTAGATCGTAGTAGCTATGGCTACACCTTC. This encodes CASSVDRSSYGYTF.

V usage is TRBV19 and J usage is TRBJ2-7; 10 bases align to TRBD1. The CDR3 is 16 amino acids. Per germline, CDR1 LNHDA and CDR2 SQIVND (reference sequence). V shed 6 bases, J shed 0 bases, and the junction held 8 bases outside the gene matches. The CDR3 spells CASRLTGGDTSYEQYF. In DNA form, the CDR3 reads TGTGCCAGTAGGTTGACAGGGGGCGATACCTCCTACGAGCAGTACTTC. The full variable domain, in which reference TRBV19 and TRBJ2-7 provide the parts outside the CDR3, is DGGITQSPKYLFRKEGQNVTLSCEQNLNHDAMYWYRQDPGQGLRLIYYSQIVNDFQKGDIAEGYSVSREKKESFPLTVTSAQKNPTAFYLCASRLTGGDTSYEQYFGPGTRLTVT.

V usage is TRBV2 and J usage is TRBJ2-2; no firm D call. V was trimmed by 6 bases and J by 4 bases, leaving 9 bases between them. The CDR3 covers 13 residues. Germline loops: CDR1 SNHLY, CDR2 FYNNEI. The chain's CDR3 is CASRPLVTGELFF. The CDR3 region has the DNA TGTGCCAGCAGGCCTTTGGTCACCGGGGAGCTGTTTTTT.

The V and J genes are TRBV5-1 and TRBJ1-3; no clear D. The CDR3 is made up of 15 amino acids. Germline CDR1 is SGHRS and CDR2 is YFSETQ. V was pared by 0 bases and J by 0 bases, with 7 bases between. The CDR3: CASSLGALSGNTIYF. CDR3 DNA sequence: TGCGCCAGCAGCTTGGGGGCCCTCTCTGGAAACACCATATATTTT.

A single count supports this clone. V gene TRBV4-1 combines with J gene TRBJ2-1, with D possibly matching TRBD2 (7 bases). The germline CDR1 and CDR2 sequences are MGHRA and YSYEKL. Trimming removed 1 base from V and 9 bases from J, with 25 bases in between. The length of the CDR3 is 18 residues. The CDR3, as DNA: TGCGCCAGCAGCCAAGGACCCGGGGGGCAGGTTAGTGACGGTGAGCAGTTCTTC. Translating gives CASSQGPGGQVSDGEQFF.

This CDR3 is CASSPRLGTKQYF. CDR3 in DNA: TGTGCCAGCAGCCCGAGACTTGGGACGAAGCAGTACTTC. V and J are TRBV9 and TRBJ2-7, with D perhaps being TRBD1 or TRBD2 (5 bases each). The CDR3 consists of 13 residues. Trimming took off 4 bases at V and 8 bases at J, with 16 bases between the two ends. CDR1 is SGDLS, CDR2 YYNGEE, per germline. The complete variable domain, with remaining parts taken from reference TRBV9 and TRBJ2-7, reads DSGVTQTPKHLITATGQRVTLRCSPRSGDLSVYWYQQSLDQGLQFLIQYYNGEERAKGNILERFSAQQFPDLHSELNLSSLELGDSALYFCASSPRLGTKQYFGPGTRLTVT.